This entry features one TCR beta chain sequence. The antigen is unknown. The data were obtained in a study of T cell responses to AZD1222 COVID-19 vaccine. Assay: immunoSEQ multiplex PCR; the TCRdb copy retains only in-frame clones and omits some. The sample lists under 50,000 clones; around 80% were seen once. V shed 5 bases, J shed 7 bases, and the junction held 5 bases outside the gene matches. Germline CDR1 and CDR2: SNHLY and FYNNEI. CDR3 size: 13 residues. Overall study results and limits: After two AZD1222 doses, spike-specific TCR breadth and depth rose versus day 0.

The sequences come from peripheral blood, collected 28 days after the second dose of the MenACWY control vaccine. This TCR was recovered from an adult who received the MenACWY meningococcal vaccine as a control. The J gene is TRBJ2-5, the V gene TRBV2; 9 bases match TRBD1. CDR3 sequence reads: CASSPDRGGTQYF. The CDR3 nucleotides read TGTGCCAGCAGTCCAGACAGGGGGGGGACCCAGTACTTC. Drawing the rest from reference TRBV2 and TRBJ2-5, the complete variable domain is EPEVTQTPSHQVTQMGQEVILRCVPISNHLYFYWYRQILGQKVEFLVSFYNNEISEKSEIFDDQFSVERPDGSNFTLKIRSTKLEDSAMYFCASSPDRGGTQYFGPGTRLLVL.